This T cell receptor beta chain was sequenced in a study of blood T cell repertoires in COVID-19. The sample holds a few counts of this clone. The V gene's germline CDR1 is SEHNR and CDR2 FQNEAQ (reference sequence). This CDR3 region has 15 residues. V was pared by 5 bases and J by 3 bases, with 5 bases of the junction left unmatched. Clones were read by immunoSEQ multiplex PCR, and TCRdb kept only the in-frame ones, dropping some. The table lists roughly 200,000 clones, around 86% of them singletons. This clonotype was sampled from a man aged 35-49 years with acute or convalescent COVID-19. Sequenced sample: peripheral blood. V and J are TRBV7-9 and TRBJ2-2, with 8 bases identical to TRBD1. CDR3 nucleotides: TGTGCCAGCAGCACCCGACAGGGGTACACCGGGGAGCTGTTTTTT. As protein: CASSTRQGYTGELFF.